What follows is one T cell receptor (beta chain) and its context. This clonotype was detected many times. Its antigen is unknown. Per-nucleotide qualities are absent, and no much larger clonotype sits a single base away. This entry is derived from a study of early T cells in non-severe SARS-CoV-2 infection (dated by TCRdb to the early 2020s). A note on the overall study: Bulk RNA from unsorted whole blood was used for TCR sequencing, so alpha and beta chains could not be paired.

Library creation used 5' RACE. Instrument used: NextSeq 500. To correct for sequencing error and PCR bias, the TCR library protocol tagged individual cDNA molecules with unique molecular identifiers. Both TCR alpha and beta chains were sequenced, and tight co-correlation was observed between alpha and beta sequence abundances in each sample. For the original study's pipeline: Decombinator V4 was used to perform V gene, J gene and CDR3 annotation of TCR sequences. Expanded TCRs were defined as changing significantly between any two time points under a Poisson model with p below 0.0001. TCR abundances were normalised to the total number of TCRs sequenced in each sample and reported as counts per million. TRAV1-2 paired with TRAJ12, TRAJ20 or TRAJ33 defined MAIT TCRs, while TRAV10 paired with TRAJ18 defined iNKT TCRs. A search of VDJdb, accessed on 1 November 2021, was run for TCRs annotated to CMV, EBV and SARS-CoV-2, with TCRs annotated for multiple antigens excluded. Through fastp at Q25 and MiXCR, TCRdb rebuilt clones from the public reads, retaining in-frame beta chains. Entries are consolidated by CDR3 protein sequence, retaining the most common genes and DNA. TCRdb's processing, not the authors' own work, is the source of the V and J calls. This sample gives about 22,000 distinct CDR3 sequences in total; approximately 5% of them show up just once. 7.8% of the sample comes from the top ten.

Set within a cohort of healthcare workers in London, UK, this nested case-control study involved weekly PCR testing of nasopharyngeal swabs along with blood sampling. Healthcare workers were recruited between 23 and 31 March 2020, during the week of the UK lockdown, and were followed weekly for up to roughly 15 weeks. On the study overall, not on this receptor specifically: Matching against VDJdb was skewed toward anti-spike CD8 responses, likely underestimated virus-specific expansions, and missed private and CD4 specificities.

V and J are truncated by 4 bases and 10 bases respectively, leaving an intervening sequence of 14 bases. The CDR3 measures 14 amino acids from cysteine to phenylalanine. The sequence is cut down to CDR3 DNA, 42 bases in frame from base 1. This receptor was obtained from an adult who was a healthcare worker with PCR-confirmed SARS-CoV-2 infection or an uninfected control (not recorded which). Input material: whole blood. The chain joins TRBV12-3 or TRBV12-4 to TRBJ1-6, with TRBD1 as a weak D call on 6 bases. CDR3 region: CASSSSGTLSPLHF. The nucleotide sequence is TGTGCCAGCAGTTCATCCGGGACACTCTCACCCCTCCACTTT.